A single TCR beta chain is shown here with its context. This sample was taken from a study of sequential checkpoint blockade in melanoma. Treatment reported: randomized to nivolumab then ipilimumab (arm A) or the reverse (arm B). V was clipped by 3 bases and J by 5 bases; unmatched bases: 6. The germline gives CDR1 MNHEY, CDR2 SMNVEV (reference sequence). The CDR3 loop spans 14 amino acids. Produced via immunoSEQ multiplex PCR; TCRdb's table is partial and in-frame only. The data hold roughly 30,000 clones, with around 82% observed a single time. This specimen consisted of CD8+ T cells sorted from blood (inferred from file names), obtained from a patient given nivolumab and ipilimumab in sequence. The chain is built from TRBV27 and TRBJ2-5, with 7 bases matching TRBD1. The TCR originated in a human donor with melanoma. CDR3 region: CASSFRTGRETQYF. Written as DNA, the CDR3 is TGTGCCAGCAGTTTCCGGACAGGAAGGGAGACCCAGTACTTC.